This TCR beta chain derives from a study of blood T cell repertoires in COVID-19. Study details: In each case, the material was cDNA or gDNA derived from T cells, B-cell-depleted T cells, or PBMCs.

The method was immunoSEQ multiplex PCR; TCRdb's version includes in-frame clones alone and lacks a portion of them. This table holds just under 60,000 clones, around nine tenths found once. The clonotype comes from a human donor with active COVID-19. The donor label of this sample is uncertain. The material sequenced was peripheral blood.

The CDR3 here is CASSPQGGHPSYEQYF. The CDR3 DNA follows: TGTGCCAGCAGTCCCCAAGGAGGGCACCCTTCCTACGAGCAGTACTTC. The J gene is TRBJ2-7, the V gene TRBV27, with D perhaps matching TRBD2 (6 bases). The germline V gene has CDR1 MNHEY and CDR2 SMNVEV (reference sequence). This CDR3 is 16 amino acids long. V was shortened by 5 bases and J by 1 base, with 18 bases between the two germline ends.